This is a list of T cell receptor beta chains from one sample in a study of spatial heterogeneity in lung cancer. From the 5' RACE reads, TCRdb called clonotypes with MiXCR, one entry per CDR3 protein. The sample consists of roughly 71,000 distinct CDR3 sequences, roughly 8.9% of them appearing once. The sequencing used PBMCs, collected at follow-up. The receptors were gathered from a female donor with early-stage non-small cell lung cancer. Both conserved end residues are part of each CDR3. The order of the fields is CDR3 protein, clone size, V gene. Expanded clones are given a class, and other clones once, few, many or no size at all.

CDR3aa: CASSQHNYGYTF
abundance: .
v_gene: TRBV7-9

CDR3aa: CSAPGGHLNYGYTF
abundance: many
v_gene: TRBV20-1

CDR3aa: CASSLAGGSDTQYF
abundance: .
v_gene: TRBV6-5

CDR3aa: CSARSTSGTHEQYF
abundance: few
v_gene: TRBV20-1

CDR3aa: CASSLSAGSRNEQFF
abundance: few
v_gene: TRBV7-3

CDR3aa: CTSSLLHNEQFF
abundance: .
v_gene: TRBV5-1

CDR3aa: CASSDPSGYYNEQFF
abundance: .
v_gene: TRBV28

CDR3aa: CASSISGGQGAYNEQFF
abundance: few
v_gene: TRBV5-1

CDR3aa: CASSRGTVYEQYF
abundance: many
v_gene: TRBV3-1

CDR3aa: CASSSSPLVRPVSEGQFF
abundance: few
v_gene: TRBV28

CDR3aa: CASLGGTTNYNEQFF
abundance: many
v_gene: TRBV10-2

CDR3aa: CATSGEADLFTGELFF
abundance: few
v_gene: TRBV24-1

CDR3aa: CASSLGRGREKLFF
abundance: .
v_gene: TRBV12-3/TRBV12-4

CDR3aa: CASRSGAEYQPQHF
abundance: .
v_gene: TRBV19

CDR3aa: CASKVGTANTGELFF
abundance: many
v_gene: TRBV2

CDR3aa: CASSSQGRVNTEAFF
abundance: .
v_gene: TRBV5-1

CDR3aa: CASGSGSTRVDEQFF
abundance: many
v_gene: TRBV28

CDR3aa: CASSESGANTEAFF
abundance: many
v_gene: TRBV10-1

CDR3aa: CASSEGRGGTDTQYF
abundance: many
v_gene: TRBV6-1